Below, 28 T cell receptor beta chains from the same sample are listed, as sequenced in a study of human T cells and chemical hapten exposure. Stated time point: healthy volunteer bleed at 6 weeks. The study extracted total RNA from unfractionated whole blood. Each CDR3 protein gets one entry after TCRdb re-called the RACE reads with MiXCR. The data contain around 80,000 distinct CDR3 sequences, roughly 8.6% of them singletons. The sample comprised whole blood. These TCRs come from a male donor in good health. Some clones in this sample may be carry-over from other donors' samples.

This clonotype was seen repeatedly, ten times or more. The V and J genes are TRBV24-1 and TRBJ2-1, with D perhaps assigned TRBD1 or TRBD2 (5 bases each). The CDR3 extends over 13 amino acids. Trimming pared 0 bases from V and 10 bases from J, leaving 9 bases between. Germline V CDR1 and CDR2: KGHDR, SFDVKD. The CDR3: CATSDLAGGEQFF. Here the CDR3 DNA reads TGTGCCACCAGTGATTTGGCTGGGGGAGAGCAGTTCTTC.

The chain combines TRBV11-2 with TRBJ2-3; the D gene is possibly TRBD1 (5 bases). V lost 2 bases, J lost 5 bases, and 23 bases lay in between. Germline-derived CDR1 and CDR2 are SGHAT and FQNNGV. This CDR3 contains 18 residues. The CDR3 loop is CASSLFGVRQGGGDTQYF. The CDR3 bases are TGTGCCAGCAGCTTATTTGGAGTCCGGCAGGGCGGCGGAGATACGCAGTATTTT.

Worth noting for this clonotype: A read error is possible here, since a much larger clone lies one base away. The chain carries TRBV27 and TRBJ1-6; no definite D call. The CDR3 extends over 20 amino acids. Trimming took 4 bases from V and 4 from J, leaving 26 bases between them. Per the germline V gene, CDR1 is MNHEY and CDR2 is SMNVEV (reference sequence). CDR3 coding DNA: TGTGCCAGCAGTTCTTCCCCGGTCACAGAGCCGCTTGAATATAATTCACCCCTCCACTTT. Encoded protein: CASSSSPVTEPLEYNSPLHF.

This chain uses TRBV11-1 with TRBJ1-5; D is ambiguous. The length of the CDR3 is 16 residues. The germline V gene has CDR1 SGHAT and CDR2 FQDESV (reference sequence). V dropped 1 base and J dropped 5 bases, with 15 bases sitting between them. The CDR3 sequence: CASSLEDQIVDQPQHF. The CDR3 nucleotides are TGTGCCAGCAGCTTAGAGGACCAAATCGTGGATCAGCCCCAGCATTTT.

This clonotype was seen more than once but under ten times. The rearrangement links TRBV2 to TRBJ2-3; D not resolved. The V gene's germline CDR1 is SNHLY and CDR2 FYNNEI. The CDR3 has 12 amino acids. V was pared by 8 bases and J by 6 bases, with 12 bases between. DNA for the CDR3: TGTGCCAGCTCCCCCTCCCGGGATACGCAGTATTTT. Translated, it gives CASSPSRDTQYF.

This chain links TRBV3-1 with TRBJ2-7; a possible D gene is TRBD1 (5 bases). The V end lost 0 bases, the J end lost 4 bases, and 7 bases lay between the germline ends. CDR1 LGHDT and CDR2 YNNKEL come from the germline V gene (reference sequence). The CDR3 totals 13 residues. CDR3 amino acids: CASSQEDKYEQYF. Here the CDR3 DNA reads TGTGCCAGCAGCCAAGAGGACAAATACGAGCAGTACTTC.

This chain joins TRBV12-3 or TRBV12-4 and TRBJ1-1; no clear D gene. This CDR3 has 15 amino acids. Trimming stripped 5 bases from V and 2 bases from J, with 15 bases between. The CDR3 is CASSTDEVRNTEAFF. CDR3 in DNA: TGTGCCAGCAGTACCGACGAGGTGAGAAACACTGAAGCTTTCTTT.

The chain combines TRBV5-1 with TRBJ1-1; 7 bases are a match to TRBD1. The germline V gene encodes CDR1 SGHRS and CDR2 YFSETQ. CDR3 length equals 15 residues. The ends lost 0 bases at V and 7 bases at J; junction bases unmatched: 9. CDR3 DNA sequence: TGCGCCAGCAGCTTGGAGGGACAGTTAGGGGATGAAGCTTTCTTT. It yields the protein CASSLEGQLGDEAFF.

This clonotype appeared many times. The chain uses TRBV6-2 or TRBV6-3 and TRBJ2-1; D not certain. Germline V gene data show CDR1 as MNHEY and CDR2 as SVGEGT. Trimming pared 8 bases from V and 0 bases from J, leaving 11 bases between. This CDR3 spans 14 amino acids. The CDR3 DNA reads as TGTGCCAGCTACCAGGCGAGCTCCTACAATGAGCAGTTCTTC. Translation gives CASYQASSYNEQFF.

This clonotype was found a few times. The rearrangement links TRBV6-1 to TRBJ2-7; 9 bases are a match to TRBD1. The length of the CDR3 is 13 residues. Germline V lookup: CDR1 MNHNS, CDR2 SASEGT. Trimming at V came to 10 bases and at J to 4 bases, leaving 8 bases not matched to a gene. As DNA, the CDR3 is TGTGCCATCAGAGGGACAGGGCTGTACGAGCAGTACTTC. This encodes CAIRGTGLYEQYF.

This rearrangement joins TRBV5-4 to TRBJ1-1, with D hard to call. Germline values: CDR1 SGHNT, CDR2 YYREEE (reference sequence). The CDR3 has 12 amino acids. Trimming took off 0 bases at V and 4 bases at J, with 4 bases between the two ends. DNA of the CDR3: TGTGCCAGCAGCTTGGGGCCCACTGAAGCTTTCTTT. Amino acids: CASSLGPTEAFF.

The chain uses TRBV12-3 or TRBV12-4 and TRBJ2-7, with 12 bases identical to TRBD2. The CDR3 extends over 15 amino acids. J was trimmed by 6 bases and V by 6 bases; bases with no gene match: 9. Here the CDR3 DNA reads TGTGCCAGCAGCCCGCTAGCGGGAGGGCCCGCCGAGCAGTACTTC. Translating gives CASSPLAGGPAEQYF.

This clonotype was seen more than once but under ten times. The rearrangement uses TRBV5-1 and TRBJ2-2; 8 nucleotides align to TRBD1. There are 16 residues in the CDR3. Germline CDR1 reads SGHRS; CDR2 reads YFSETQ. The ends lost 4 bases at V and 4 bases at J; junction bases unmatched: 9. The CDR3 reads CASSRTTGVSTGELFF. CDR3 DNA sequence: TGCGCCAGCAGCAGGACGACAGGGGTGTCCACCGGGGAGCTGTTTTTT.

The V gene is TRBV5-4, the J gene TRBJ2-3; 10 nucleotides match TRBD2. Germline assignment: CDR1 SGHNT and CDR2 YYREEE (reference sequence). After removal of 0 bases from V and 2 bases from J, the junction contained 3 bases not matched to a gene. CDR3 length: 16 amino acids. The CDR3 reads CASSLELAGATDTQYF. CDR3 coding DNA: TGTGCCAGCAGCTTGGAGCTAGCGGGGGCCACAGATACGCAGTATTTT.

This clonotype was observed a handful of times. The chain joins TRBV4-3 to TRBJ1-6; TRBD1 might be the D (5 bases). V lost 0 bases and J lost 7, with 16 bases in between. The CDR3 is 17 amino acids. Germline CDR1 LGHNA, CDR2 YSLEER. DNA of the CDR3: TGCGCCAGCAGCCAAGAAACTCCGGGACCCGGGAATTCACCCCTCCACTTT. Its protein product is CASSQETPGPGNSPLHF.

Only a few counts were recorded for this clonotype. The chain employs TRBV9 and TRBJ2-5; 11 positions agree with TRBD2. V lost 3 bases and J lost 2; bases outside the gene matches: 3. The CDR3 loop spans 15 amino acids. CDR1 and CDR2 from the germline V gene are SGDLS and YYNGEE. For the CDR3, the DNA is TGTGCCAGCAGCGCGACTAGCGGGATACAAGAGACCCAGTACTTC. This encodes CASSATSGIQETQYF.

This clonotype has just a few counts. This chain connects TRBV4-3 to TRBJ1-3, with 8 bases matching TRBD1. CDR1 is LGHNA, CDR2 YSLEER, per germline. The CDR3 runs to 17 residues. The J segment lost 2 bases and the V segment lost 0 bases, leaving 6 bases of the junction unmatched. The CDR3 DNA reads as TGCGCCAGCAGCCAAGATCAGGGGGCGCGTGCTGGAAACACCATATATTTT. It yields the protein CASSQDQGARAGNTIYF.

This clonotype came up a few times. The rearrangement links TRBV20-1 to TRBJ2-7; 10 nucleotides align to TRBD1. Germline V gene sequence: CDR1 DFQATT, CDR2 SNEGSKA (reference sequence). Germline trimming cut 3 bases from V and 4 bases from J; bases unmatched to any gene: 6. The CDR3 loop spans 14 amino acids. The CDR3 DNA is TGCAGTGCTAGTGAGGGACAGGGGCCTTACGAGCAGTACTTC. It encodes CSASEGQGPYEQYF.

This clonotype was found many times. The chain has TRBV7-3 and TRBJ2-1; TRBD1 matches 8 bases. The germline CDR1 and CDR2 sequences are SGHTA and FQGTGA. This CDR3 is built from 13 residues. The V segment lost 5 bases and the J segment 8 bases; nucleotides outside the gene matches: 5. Here the CDR3 reads CASSPSGGYEQFF. Here the CDR3 DNA reads TGTGCCAGCAGCCCGTCAGGGGGCTATGAGCAGTTCTTC.

This clonotype was recorded many times. The gene calls are TRBV6-2 or TRBV6-3 and TRBJ1-6; D not certain. The V gene's germline CDR1 is MNHEY and CDR2 SVGEGT. V dropped 4 bases and J dropped 7 bases, with 14 bases sitting between them. The CDR3 totals 15 residues. In DNA form, the CDR3 reads TGTGCCAGCAGTTCCCCTCCGTCCGAAAATTCACCCCTCCACTTT. Protein sequence: CASSSPPSENSPLHF.

This clonotype was seen repeatedly, ten times or more. The chain is built from TRBV5-1 and TRBJ2-1; D could derive from TRBD1 or TRBD2 (5 bases each). Deletions cut 4 bases from V and 2 bases from J, with 19 bases between. The V gene's germline CDR1 is SGHRS and CDR2 YFSETQ. This CDR3 comprises 17 residues. The CDR3 loop reads CASSLVGTATPYNEQFF. The CDR3, as DNA: TGCGCCAGCAGCCTAGTCGGGACCGCAACCCCCTACAATGAGCAGTTCTTC.

This clonotype was observed many times. V gene TRBV6-1 combines with J gene TRBJ1-5; unclear D gene. Trimming removed 10 bases from V and 3 bases from J, with 13 bases in between. From germline, CDR1 is MNHNS and CDR2 SASEGT. The CDR3 runs to 13 residues. CDR3 coding DNA: TGTGCCACCGCCCAGGAGTACAATCAGCCCCAGCATTTT. Translated: CATAQEYNQPQHF.

The chain recombines TRBV25-1 with TRBJ2-7, with 10 positions matching TRBD2. Germline lookup yields CDR1 MGHDK and CDR2 SYGVNS. V lost 2 bases, J lost 2 bases, and 3 bases stayed unmatched. The CDR3 runs 15 residues. This CDR3 is CASSEPSGGTYEQYF. Written as DNA, the CDR3 is TGTGCCAGCAGTGAACCTAGCGGGGGTACCTACGAGCAGTACTTC.

This clonotype was recorded many times. This rearrangement joins TRBV11-1 to TRBJ2-3; 11 nucleotides match TRBD2. The junction had 7 bases not matched to a gene; V was cut back by 6 bases and J by 2 bases. This CDR3 spans 16 amino acids. CDR1 is SGHAT, CDR2 FQDESV, per germline (reference sequence). The CDR3 spells CASSILAGGSTDTQYF. Here the CDR3 DNA reads TGTGCCAGCAGTATCCTAGCGGGAGGTTCCACAGATACGCAGTATTTT. The full variable domain, rest sourced from reference TRBV11-1 and TRBJ2-3, is EAEVAQSPRYKITEKSQAVAFWCDPISGHATLYWYRQILGQGPELLVQFQDESVVDDSQLPKDRFSAERLKGVDSTLKIQPAELGDSAMYLCASSILAGGSTDTQYFGPGTRLTVL.

This clonotype has ten or more counts. This chain joins TRBV4-2 and TRBJ2-7, with 9 bases that match TRBD2. Germline V gene sequence: CDR1 LGHNA, CDR2 YNFKEQ. Unmatched junction bases numbered 28, after V lost 4 bases and J lost 0 bases. The CDR3 has 23 residues. The CDR3 coding sequence is TGTGCCAGCAGCCGTTCACCACTCGAAGGTAGCGGGAGATATAGTAACATCTCCTACGAGCAGTACTTC. Translating it yields CASSRSPLEGSGRYSNISYEQYF.

The sample holds a few counts of this clonotype. The V call is TRBV5-6, the J call TRBJ2-3; 8 bases match TRBD1. Germline lookup yields CDR1 SGHDT and CDR2 YYEEEE. This CDR3 is 17 amino acids long. J gave up 1 base and V 4 bases, and 11 bases lay outside the gene matches. CDR3 protein: CASSLVRGRGRTDTQYF. The CDR3 DNA follows: TGTGCCAGCAGCCTTGTCCGCGGCAGGGGGCGCACAGATACGCAGTATTTT.

This clonotype was picked up many times. The J gene is TRBJ2-3, the V gene TRBV3-1; 7 nucleotides agree with TRBD2. V dropped 6 bases and J dropped 0; count of bases not matched to a gene: 3. CDR1 is LGHDT, CDR2 YNNKEL, per germline (reference sequence). This CDR3 is 14 amino acids long. As DNA, the CDR3 is TGTGCCAGCAGTCGTAGCGGGAGCACAGATACGCAGTATTTT. Translating it yields CASSRSGSTDTQYF.

This clonotype was seen a few times. This sequence joins TRBV12-3 or TRBV12-4 and TRBJ2-1; the D gene is possibly TRBD2 (6 bases). This CDR3 has 13 amino acids. Trimming left V 10 bases short and J 10 bases short, with 20 bases between. DNA for the CDR3: TGTGCCATCCCTGGGGACTCCCAATGGGAGCAGTTCTTC. Protein sequence: CAIPGDSQWEQFF.